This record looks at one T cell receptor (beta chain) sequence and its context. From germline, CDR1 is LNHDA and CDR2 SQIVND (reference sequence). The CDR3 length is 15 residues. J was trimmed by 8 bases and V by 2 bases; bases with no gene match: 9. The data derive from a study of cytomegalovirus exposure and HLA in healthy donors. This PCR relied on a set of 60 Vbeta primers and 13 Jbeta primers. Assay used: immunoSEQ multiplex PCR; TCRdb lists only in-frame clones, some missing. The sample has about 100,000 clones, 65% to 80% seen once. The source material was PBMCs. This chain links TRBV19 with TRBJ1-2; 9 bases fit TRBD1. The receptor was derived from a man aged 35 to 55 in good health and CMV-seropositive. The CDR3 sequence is CASSITGQGFRGYTF. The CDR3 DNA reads TGTGCCAGTAGTATAACGGGACAGGGTTTCCGGGGCTACACCTTC. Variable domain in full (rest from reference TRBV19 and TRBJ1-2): DGGITQSPKYLFRKEGQNVTLSCEQNLNHDAMYWYRQDPGQGLRLIYYSQIVNDFQKGDIAEGYSVSREKKESFPLTVTSAQKNPTAFYLCASSITGQGFRGYTFGSGTRLTVV.